This entry features one T cell receptor beta chain sequence. The antigen is unknown. The sample belongs to a study of PD-1 blockade in classical Hodgkin lymphoma. The study, taken as a whole, reports: Whereas CD4+ TCR diversity had risen significantly by C4D1, CD8+ TCR diversity had not.

Time point of the sample: cycle 4 day 1 (C4D1), after five to seven weeks of nivolumab. No patient escaped relapse after autologous stem cell transplantation, and brentuximab vedotin exposure varied. Patients had relapsed/refractory classical Hodgkin lymphoma with complete response, partial response or progressive disease as best response. V was pared by 2 bases and J by 4 bases, with 11 bases between. This CDR3 has 14 residues. Germline CDR1 and CDR2: LNHDA and SQIVND (reference sequence). Measured with immunoSEQ multiplex PCR; TCRdb has only the in-frame clones, and not every one. Of 5,500 to 8,000 clones listed, roughly 85% are singletons.

This material consisted of peripheral blood mononuclear cells (PBMCs), taken before the fourth cycle of nivolumab. This TCR was recovered from a human donor with classical Hodgkin lymphoma. V is TRBV19 and J is TRBJ1-1; no reliable D call. This CDR3 is CASSIKAAGTEAFF. CDR3 sequence (DNA): TGTGCCAGTAGTATAAAGGCCGCCGGCACTGAAGCTTTCTTT.